Listed below are T cell receptor beta chains from one sample, sequenced in a study of human T cells and chemical hapten exposure. MiXCR, run by TCRdb on the RACE reads, gives a single entry per CDR3 protein. The profile shows 350,000 to 400,000 distinct CDR3 sequences, around 6% of them singletons. The material sequenced was whole blood, taken in connection with sensitization to the hapten diphenylcyclopropenone (DPC). The receptors were gathered from a woman aged 18-30 years with alopecia areata. Some clones in this sample may be carry-over from other donors' samples. Each CDR3 is given with its conserved first and last residue. D genes are given only for firm matches. A clone size is listed for some rows: how often the clone was seen (once, few, many), or a class if it is expanded.

cdr3_length,clone_size,j_call,d_call,v_call,cdr3_nt,cdr3_aa
13,many,TRBJ2-5,.,TRBV29-1,TGCAGCGTTGCGGGCCGTAGCCAAGAGACCCAGTACTTC,CSVAGRSQETQYF
14,many,TRBJ1-1,.,TRBV7-9,TGTGCCAGCAGCTTAACCCTGAAGAACACTGAAGCTTTCTTT,CASSLTLKNTEAFF
16,many,TRBJ1-4,TRBD1,TRBV12-3/TRBV12-4,TGTGCCAGCAGTTTGGGACAGGGAGTAGGTGGTGAAAAACTGTTTTTT,CASSLGQGVGGEKLFF
14,many,TRBJ1-2,.,TRBV7-9,TGTGCCGCCAGAGGGGAGACCAGCTTCTATGGCTACACCTTC,CAARGETSFYGYTF
15,few,TRBJ2-1,TRBD2,TRBV28,TGTGCCAGCAGTTTGGCGTTAGGGCGGGAGGGTGAGCAGTTCTTC,CASSLALGREGEQFF
15,.,TRBJ2-7,.,TRBV9,TGTGCCAGCAGCGTTGTTAAGAGCCCCGGGGACGAGCAGTACTTC,CASSVVKSPGDEQYF
14,many,TRBJ2-1,.,TRBV7-9,TGTGCCAGCAGCTCCTCCCCGGGGGCCGATGAGCAGTTCTTC,CASSSSPGADEQFF
16,few,TRBJ2-7,.,TRBV27,TGTGCCAGCAGTAACTACCCCTCAGCGAACTCCTACGAGCAGTACTTC,CASSNYPSANSYEQYF
15,many,TRBJ1-3,.,TRBV7-3,TGTGCCAGCAGCTTAATAGGAGACTCTGGAAACACCATATATTTT,CASSLIGDSGNTIYF
14,many,TRBJ1-2,.,TRBV2,TGTGCCAGCAGTGTTTCCGGGAGCAACTATGGCTACACCTTC,CASSVSGSNYGYTF
12,.,TRBJ2-7,TRBD2,TRBV20-1,TGCAGTGCTATTGGGGGGGACTACGAGCAGTACTTC,CSAIGGDYEQYF
14,many,TRBJ1-4,.,TRBV7-2,TGTGCCAGCAGCCCGCGAGGGGGTGGGGAAAAACTGTTTTTT,CASSPRGGGEKLFF
14,many,TRBJ2-5,TRBD1,TRBV20-1,TGCAGTGCTCCGGGCTGGACAGGGAGAGAGACCCAGTACTTC,CSAPGWTGRETQYF
17,.,TRBJ2-3,.,TRBV7-9,TGTGCCAGCAGCTCCGAATATCGGGGATCGGAATCGGATACGCAGTATTTT,CASSSEYRGSESDTQYF
16,many,TRBJ2-3,.,TRBV6-5,TGTGCCAGCAGTCTAGGGACTCCCGGGCTGACAGATACGCAGTATTTT,CASSLGTPGLTDTQYF
12,.,TRBJ2-3,.,TRBV6-6,TGTGCCAGCACTCAAGATGGTGATACGCAGTATTTT,CASTQDGDTQYF
14,many,TRBJ1-5,.,TRBV28,TGTGCCAGCGACGGGGGGTATAGCAATCAGCCCCAGCATTTT,CASDGGYSNQPQHF
16,many,TRBJ2-1,.,TRBV20-1,TGCAGTGCTAGAGATCCCGGTATCGGGTTTAGCAATGAGCAGTTCTTC,CSARDPGIGFSNEQFF
18,once,TRBJ2-3,TRBD2,TRBV6-2/TRBV6-3,TGTGCCAGCGGAACTGGGGACTACCTATACCCTAGCACAGATACGCAGTATTTT,CASGTGDYLYPSTDTQYF
17,.,TRBJ2-4,TRBD1,TRBV7-9,TGTGCCAGCAGCTTGGCGGACAGGGGACCAGCCAAAAACATTCAGTACTTC,CASSLADRGPAKNIQYF
12,many,TRBJ2-7,.,TRBV7-2,TGTGCCAGCAGCCGTGCAGGTGACGAGCAGTACTTC,CASSRAGDEQYF
16,many,TRBJ1-3,.,TRBV7-2,TGTGCCAGCAGCTTAGAGATGGCAGGGGCTGGAAACACCATATATTTT,CASSLEMAGAGNTIYF
15,many,TRBJ1-3,.,TRBV6-5,TGTGCCAGCTCGCGCACCCGCAACTCTGGAAACACCATATATTTT,CASSRTRNSGNTIYF
17,many,TRBJ2-2,TRBD1,TRBV4-2,TGTGCCAGCAGCCAAGAGGGACAGGGGTTCTTCACCGGGGAGCTGTTTTTT,CASSQEGQGFFTGELFF
14,.,TRBJ1-2,.,TRBV7-9,TGTGCCAGCAGCCCCGACAGTAGCTTGTATGGCTACACCTTC,CASSPDSSLYGYTF
16,.,TRBJ2-5,TRBD2,TRBV5-1,TGCGCCAGCAGCTTGGGACTAGCGGTTACAAAAGAGACCCAGTACTTC,CASSLGLAVTKETQYF
13,.,TRBJ2-1,.,TRBV4-2,TGTGCCAGCAGCCATGATCCGTACAATGAGCAGTTCTTC,CASSHDPYNEQFF
16,few,TRBJ2-3,.,TRBV7-2,TGTGCCAGCAGTTCCGGGGGGCTAACGATCACAGATACGCAGTATTTT,CASSSGGLTITDTQYF
12,many,TRBJ2-4,TRBD1,TRBV7-2,TGTGCCAGCAGCTTACGACAGGGCATTCAGTACTTC,CASSLRQGIQYF
14,few,TRBJ1-1,TRBD1,TRBV29-1,TGCAGCGTGGGCGAGGGGGCCAGGAACACTGAAGCTTTCTTT,CSVGEGARNTEAFF
12,.,TRBJ1-2,.,TRBV29-1,TGCAGCGGGCTTACAGGGTTAGATGGCTACACCTTC,CSGLTGLDGYTF
17,once,TRBJ2-2,TRBD1,TRBV12-5,TGTGCTAGTGGTTTGGTACCTCAGGGGGCGTACACCGGGGAGCTGTTTTTT,CASGLVPQGAYTGELFF
15,.,TRBJ1-2,TRBD1,TRBV23-1,TGCGCCAGCAGTCATCCCGGGACAGGCGTTTATGGCTACACCTTC,CASSHPGTGVYGYTF
17,many,TRBJ1-4,TRBD1,TRBV4-2,TGTGCCAGCAGCCAAGAGTCGGACAGGGCGGGAGGTGAAAAACTGTTTTTT,CASSQESDRAGGEKLFF
16,.,TRBJ2-7,.,TRBV6-5,TGTGCCAGCAGTTACGGCACAACGTTCAGCTCCTACGAGCAGTACTTC,CASSYGTTFSSYEQYF
18,many,TRBJ1-6,.,TRBV5-5,TGTGCCAGCAGCTTGGTTAGGGACTCGAGCTCCTATAATTCACCCCTCCACTTT,CASSLVRDSSSYNSPLHF
14,many,TRBJ2-5,TRBD2,TRBV10-2,TGCGCCAGCACCGGGACTAGCAGGTCGGAGACCCAGTACTTC,CASTGTSRSETQYF
14,.,TRBJ1-1,TRBD1,TRBV7-9,TGTGCCAGCGGCCAGATACAGGGGGCTACTGAAGCTTTCTTT,CASGQIQGATEAFF
13,many,TRBJ2-5,.,TRBV4-3,TGCGCCAGCAGCCAAGATAGGGGAGAGACCCAGTACTTC,CASSQDRGETQYF
12,few,TRBJ1-5,.,TRBV6-2/TRBV6-3,TGTGCCAGCAGTTCATACTATCAGGCCCAGCATTTT,CASSSYYQAQHF
17,.,TRBJ1-1,.,TRBV27,TGTGCCAGCAGTTTAAGAGTCAGGGAAGGTGTAGGCACTGAAGCTTTCTTT,CASSLRVREGVGTEAFF